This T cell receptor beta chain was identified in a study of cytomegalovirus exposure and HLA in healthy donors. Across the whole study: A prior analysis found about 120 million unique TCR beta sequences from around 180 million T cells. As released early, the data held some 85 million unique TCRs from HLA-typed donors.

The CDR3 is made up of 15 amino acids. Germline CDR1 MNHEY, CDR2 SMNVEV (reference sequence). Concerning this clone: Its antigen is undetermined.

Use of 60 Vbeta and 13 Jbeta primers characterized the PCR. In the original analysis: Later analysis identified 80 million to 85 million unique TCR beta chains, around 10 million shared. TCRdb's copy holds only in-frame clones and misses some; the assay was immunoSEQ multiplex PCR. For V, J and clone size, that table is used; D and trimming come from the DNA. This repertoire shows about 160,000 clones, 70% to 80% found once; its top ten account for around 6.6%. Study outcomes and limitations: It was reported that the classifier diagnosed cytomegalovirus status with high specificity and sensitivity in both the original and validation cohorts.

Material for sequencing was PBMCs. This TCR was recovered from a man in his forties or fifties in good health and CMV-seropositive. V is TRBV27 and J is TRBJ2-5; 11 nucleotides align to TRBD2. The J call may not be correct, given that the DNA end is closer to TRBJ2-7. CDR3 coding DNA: TGTGCCAGCAGCCTTACTAGCGGGAGACTTCGCGAGCAGTACTTC. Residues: CASSLTSGRLREQYF.